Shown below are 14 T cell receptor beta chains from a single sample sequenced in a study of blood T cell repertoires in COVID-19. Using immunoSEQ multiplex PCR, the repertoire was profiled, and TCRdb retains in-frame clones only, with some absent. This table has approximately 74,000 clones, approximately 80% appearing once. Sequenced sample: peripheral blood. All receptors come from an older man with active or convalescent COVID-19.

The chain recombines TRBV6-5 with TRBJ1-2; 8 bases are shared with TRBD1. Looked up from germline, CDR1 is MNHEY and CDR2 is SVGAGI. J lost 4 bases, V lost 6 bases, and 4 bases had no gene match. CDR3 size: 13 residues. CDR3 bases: TGTGCCAGCAGCCGACAGGGGACCTATGGCTACACCTTC. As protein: CASSRQGTYGYTF.

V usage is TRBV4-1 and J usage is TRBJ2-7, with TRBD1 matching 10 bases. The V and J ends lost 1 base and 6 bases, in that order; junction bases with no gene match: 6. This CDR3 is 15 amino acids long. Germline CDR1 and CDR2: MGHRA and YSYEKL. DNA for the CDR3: TGCGCCAGCAGCCAAGTTGGGACAGGGGTGCGCGAGCAGTACTTC. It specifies CASSQVGTGVREQYF.

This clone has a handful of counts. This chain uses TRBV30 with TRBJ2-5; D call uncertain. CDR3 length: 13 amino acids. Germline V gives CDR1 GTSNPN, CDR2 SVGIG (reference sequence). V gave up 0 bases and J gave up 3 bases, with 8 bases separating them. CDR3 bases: TGTGCCTGGAGTGTAGACGCGGAAGAGACCCAGTACTTC. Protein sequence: CAWSVDAEETQYF.

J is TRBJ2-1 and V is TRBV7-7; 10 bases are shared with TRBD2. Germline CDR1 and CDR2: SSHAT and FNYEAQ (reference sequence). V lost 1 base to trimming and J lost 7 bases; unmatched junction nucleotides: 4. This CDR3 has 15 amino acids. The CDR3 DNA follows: TGTGCCAGCAGCTTAGGTCTAGCGGGAGTTAATGAGCAGTTCTTC. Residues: CASSLGLAGVNEQFF.

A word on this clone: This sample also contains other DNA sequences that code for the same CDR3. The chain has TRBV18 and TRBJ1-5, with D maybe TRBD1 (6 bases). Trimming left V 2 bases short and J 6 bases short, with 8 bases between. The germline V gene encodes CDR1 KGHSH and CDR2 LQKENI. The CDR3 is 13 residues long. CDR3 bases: TGTGCCAGCTCACCAGGGGGCGGTCAGCCCCAGCATTTT. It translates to CASSPGGGQPQHF. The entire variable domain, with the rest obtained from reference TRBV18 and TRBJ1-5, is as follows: NAGVMQNPRHLVRRRGQEARLRCSPMKGHSHVYWYRQLPEEGLKFMVYLQKENIIDESGMPKERFSAEFPKEGPSILRIQQVVRGDSAAYFCASSPGGGQPQHFGDGTRLSIL.

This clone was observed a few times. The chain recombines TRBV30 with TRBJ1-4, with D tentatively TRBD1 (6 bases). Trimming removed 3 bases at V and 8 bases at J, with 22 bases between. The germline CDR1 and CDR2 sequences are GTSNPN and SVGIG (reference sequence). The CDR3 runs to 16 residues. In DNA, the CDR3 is TGTGCCTGGAGCCCTAGTGGGGCAGGGGCGAGGGAAAAACTGTTTTTT. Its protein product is CAWSPSGAGAREKLFF.

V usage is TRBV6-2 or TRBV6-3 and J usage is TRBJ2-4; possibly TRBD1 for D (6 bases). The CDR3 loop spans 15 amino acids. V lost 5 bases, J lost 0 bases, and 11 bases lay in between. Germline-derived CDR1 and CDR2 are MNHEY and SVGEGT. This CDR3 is CASSDPTGAKNIQYF. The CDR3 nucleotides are TGTGCCAGCAGTGACCCGACAGGAGCCAAAAACATTCAGTACTTC.

The CDR3 coding sequence is TGTGCCAGCAGCCCTGGGACAAATCAGCCCCAGCATTTT. It translates to CASSPGTNQPQHF. This rearrangement joins TRBV28 to TRBJ1-5, with D perhaps matching TRBD1 (6 bases). V lost 6 bases and J lost 4, with 10 bases in between. This CDR3 is 13 amino acids long. Germline V lookup: CDR1 MDHEN, CDR2 SYDVKM.

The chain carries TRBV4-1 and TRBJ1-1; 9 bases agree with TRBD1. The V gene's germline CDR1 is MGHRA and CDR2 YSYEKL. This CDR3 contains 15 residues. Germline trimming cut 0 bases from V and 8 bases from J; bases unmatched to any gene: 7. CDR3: CASSQEAQGAGEAFF. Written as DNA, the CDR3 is TGCGCCAGCAGCCAAGAGGCACAGGGGGCAGGGGAAGCTTTCTTT.

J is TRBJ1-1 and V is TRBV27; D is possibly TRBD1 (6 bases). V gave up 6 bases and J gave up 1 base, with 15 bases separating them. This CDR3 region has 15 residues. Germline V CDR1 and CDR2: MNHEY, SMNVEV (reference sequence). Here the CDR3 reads CASRRTGTKNTEAFF. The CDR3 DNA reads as TGTGCCAGCAGACGCACAGGGACGAAGAACACTGAAGCTTTCTTT.

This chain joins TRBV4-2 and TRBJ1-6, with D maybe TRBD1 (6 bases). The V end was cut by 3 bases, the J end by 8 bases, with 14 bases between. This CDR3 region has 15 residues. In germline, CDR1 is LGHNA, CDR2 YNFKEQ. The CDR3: CASSQAAGVDSPLHF. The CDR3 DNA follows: TGTGCCAGCAGCCAGGCGGCAGGGGTTGATTCACCCCTCCACTTT.

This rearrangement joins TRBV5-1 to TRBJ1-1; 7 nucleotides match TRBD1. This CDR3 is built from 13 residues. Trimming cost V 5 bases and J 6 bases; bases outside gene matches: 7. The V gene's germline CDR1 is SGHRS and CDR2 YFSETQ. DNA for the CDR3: TGCGCCAGCAGAGAGGGGGCTTCTTCTGAAGCTTTCTTT. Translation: CASREGASSEAFF.

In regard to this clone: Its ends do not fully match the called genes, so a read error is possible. The CDR3 spells CASSLAPGVYNTEAFF. Written as DNA, the CDR3 is TGTGCCAGCAGCCTAGCTCCCGGGGTTTATAACACTGAAGCTTTCTTT. The chain employs TRBV7-2 and TRBJ1-1; D is uncertain. The CDR3 is 16 amino acids. Germline assignment: CDR1 SGHTA and CDR2 FQGNSA.

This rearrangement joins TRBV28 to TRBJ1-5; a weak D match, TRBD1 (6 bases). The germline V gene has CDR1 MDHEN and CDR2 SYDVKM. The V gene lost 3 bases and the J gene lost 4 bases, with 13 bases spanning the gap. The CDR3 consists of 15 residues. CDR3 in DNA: TGTGCCAGCAGTTTCGAAGGGAGGGGGAATCAGCCCCAGCATTTT. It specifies CASSFEGRGNQPQHF.